This TCR beta chain was identified during a study of T cell responses to AZD1222 COVID-19 vaccine. Overall study findings and caveats: Only five or six individuals given AZD1222 were seropositive at baseline. Unmutated variant regions are reportedly the target of nearly half of TCRs that are spike-specific.

Clones were sequenced by immunoSEQ multiplex PCR, and TCRdb holds only the in-frame ones, with some missing. The sample has about 140,000 clones; around 91% are singletons. The study pooled second doses at about 4 or about 12 weeks. CDR1 is KGHSH and CDR2 is LQKENI in the germline V gene. The ends were cut back, 1 base at V and 7 bases at J, with 5 bases in the middle. There are 12 residues in the CDR3. Comment on this clone: Its antigen is unknown.

This TCR came from an adult who received the AZD1222 COVID-19 vaccine. The chain carries TRBV18 and TRBJ2-1; D is undetermined. The sequencing used peripheral blood, collected 28 days after the second AZD1222 dose. DNA of the CDR3: TGTGCCAGCTCACCACAGGCGAATGAGCAGTTCTTC. Protein sequence: CASSPQANEQFF.